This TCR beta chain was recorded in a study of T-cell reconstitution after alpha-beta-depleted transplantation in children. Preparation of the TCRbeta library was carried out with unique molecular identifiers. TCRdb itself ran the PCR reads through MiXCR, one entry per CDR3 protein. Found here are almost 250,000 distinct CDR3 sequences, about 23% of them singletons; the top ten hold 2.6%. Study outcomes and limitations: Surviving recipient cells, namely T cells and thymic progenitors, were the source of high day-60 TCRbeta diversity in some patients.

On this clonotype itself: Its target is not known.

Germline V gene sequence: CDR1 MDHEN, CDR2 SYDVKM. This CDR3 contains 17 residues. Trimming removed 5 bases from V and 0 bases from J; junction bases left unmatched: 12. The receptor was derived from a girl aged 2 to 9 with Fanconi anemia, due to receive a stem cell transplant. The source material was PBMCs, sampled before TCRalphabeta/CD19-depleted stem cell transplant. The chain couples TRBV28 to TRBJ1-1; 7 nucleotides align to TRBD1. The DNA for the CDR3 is TGTGCCAGCAGTCCCCCCGGGACAGTACGAATGAACACTGAAGCTTTCTTT. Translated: CASSPPGTVRMNTEAFF.